Listed below are T cell receptor beta chains from one sample, sequenced in a study of CD8+ T cells in alopecia areata. Measured with immunoSEQ multiplex PCR; TCRdb has only the in-frame clones, and not every one. The sample has approximately 180,000 clones; roughly 53% are singletons. The sample here was CD8+ T cells sorted from blood, taken at week 24, from a patient treated with tofacitinib. These receptors were obtained from a human donor with alopecia areata. Each CDR3 is given with its conserved first and last residue. D genes are given only for firm matches. For some rows the clone size is stated as once, few or many, or as a class when expanded; others skip it.

D gene | clone size | J gene | V gene | CDR3 DNA | CDR3 protein
TRBD1 | - | TRBJ1-2 | TRBV29-1 | TGCAGCGTTGAAGTCCGGGACAGGGGGCGTTATGGCTACACCTTC | CSVEVRDRGRYGYTF
- | few | TRBJ2-3 | TRBV30 | TGTGCCTGGACCCCGATACTAACAGATACGCAGTATTTT | CAWTPILTDTQYF
- | - | TRBJ1-1 | TRBV27 | TGTGCCAGCAGTCCCGGGACGTACACTGAAGCTTTCTTT | CASSPGTYTEAFF
- | - | TRBJ2-7 | TRBV20-1 | TGCAGTGCTAGGTATGGCTACGAGCAGTACTTC | CSARYGYEQYF
- | - | TRBJ2-3 | TRBV7-9 | TGTGCCAGCAGCTTATCGCAGGCGGTTAGCACAGATACGCAGTATTTT | CASSLSQAVSTDTQYF
- | - | TRBJ2-6 | TRBV4-3 | TGCGCCAGCAGCCAAGACCCGGGGGGGGCCAACGTCCTGACTTTC | CASSQDPGGANVLTF
TRBD2 | - | TRBJ2-3 | TRBV9 | TGTGCCAGCAGCCCCGGACTAGCGGGACCAACAGATACGCAGTATTTT | CASSPGLAGPTDTQYF
TRBD1 | - | TRBJ1-4 | TRBV13 | TGTGCCAGCAGCTTTAACCGACAGGGTTCGCGCGAAAAACTGTTTTTT | CASSFNRQGSREKLFF
- | - | TRBJ2-7 | TRBV29-1 | TGCAGCGTTGAAGGGGAGGAGGATGGGTCCTACGAGCAGTACTTC | CSVEGEEDGSYEQYF
- | - | TRBJ1-1 | TRBV7-3 | TGTGCCAGCAGCTTAACTCGGGGGAGTAACACTGAAGCTTTCTTT | CASSLTRGSNTEAFF
TRBD1 | - | TRBJ2-3 | TRBV5-6 | TGTGCCAGCAGCTATCCCACAGGGGGCGTAGATACGCAGTATTTT | CASSYPTGGVDTQYF
- | few | TRBJ1-6 | TRBV11-2 | TGTGCCAGCAGCTTAACGGATAATTCACCCCTCCACTTT | CASSLTDNSPLHF
- | - | TRBJ2-2 | TRBV5-1 | TGCGCCAGCAGCTTGGCGGGGCCTAACACCGGGGAGCTGTTTTTT | CASSLAGPNTGELFF
TRBD1 | - | TRBJ1-2 | TRBV29-1 | TGCAGCGTCGCCACCGGGACAGGGGTATATGGCTACACCTTC | CSVATGTGVYGYTF
- | few | TRBJ1-1 | TRBV7-9 | TGTGCCAGCAGCTTCGGAGACACTGAAGCTTTCTTT | CASSFGDTEAFF
- | - | TRBJ2-1 | TRBV7-8 | TGTGCCAGCAGCCCTACCTGGGCGGGGGCCCCCAATGAGCAGTTCTTC | CASSPTWAGAPNEQFF
TRBD1 | - | TRBJ1-1 | TRBV5-6 | TGTGCCAGCAGGGGACAGGGATACACTGAAGCTTTCTTT | CASRGQGYTEAFF
- | few | TRBJ2-1 | TRBV4-1 | TGCGCCAGCAGCCAAGTTCCCCATGAGCAGTTCTTC | CASSQVPHEQFF
TRBD1 | - | TRBJ2-7 | TRBV30 | TGTGCCTGGAGTTACAGGGGTAGGGAGCAGTACTTC | CAWSYRGREQYF
- | - | TRBJ1-2 | TRBV5-6 | TGTGCCAGCAGCTCGGGGCGGGCAGGGGCCCCCTATGGCTACACCTTC | CASSSGRAGAPYGYTF